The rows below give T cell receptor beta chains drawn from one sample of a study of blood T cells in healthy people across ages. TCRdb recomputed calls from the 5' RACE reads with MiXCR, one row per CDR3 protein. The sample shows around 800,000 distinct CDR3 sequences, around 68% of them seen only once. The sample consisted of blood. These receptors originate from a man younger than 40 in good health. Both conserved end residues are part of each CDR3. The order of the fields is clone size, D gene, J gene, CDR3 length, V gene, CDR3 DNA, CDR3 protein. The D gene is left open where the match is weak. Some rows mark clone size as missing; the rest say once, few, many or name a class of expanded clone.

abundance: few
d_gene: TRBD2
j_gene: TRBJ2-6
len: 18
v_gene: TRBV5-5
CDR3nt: TGTGCCAGCAGCTTGGAGCGGGGGTCTATGGCTGGGGCCAACGTCCTGACTTTC
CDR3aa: CASSLERGSMAGANVLTF

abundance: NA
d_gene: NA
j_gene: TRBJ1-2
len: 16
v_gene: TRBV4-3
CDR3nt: TGCGCCAGCAGCCTTGAGACGGGAACGGGTAACTATGGCTACACCTTC
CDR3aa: CASSLETGTGNYGYTF

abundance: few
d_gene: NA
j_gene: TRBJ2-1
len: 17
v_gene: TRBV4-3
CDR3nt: TGCGCCAGCAGCCAAGACCCGTCGGGGGCTCGGGACAATGAGCAGTTCTTC
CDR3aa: CASSQDPSGARDNEQFF

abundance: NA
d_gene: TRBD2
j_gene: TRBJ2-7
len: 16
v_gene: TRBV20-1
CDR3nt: TGCAGTGCTAGTACTAGCGGGGGGCCCATTCTGTACGAGCAGTACTTC
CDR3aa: CSASTSGGPILYEQYF

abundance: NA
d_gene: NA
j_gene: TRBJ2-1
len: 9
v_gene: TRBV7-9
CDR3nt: TGTGCCAGCAGCCCAAAGCAGTTCTTC
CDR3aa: CASSPKQFF

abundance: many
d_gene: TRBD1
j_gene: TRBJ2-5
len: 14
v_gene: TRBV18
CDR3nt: TGTGCCAGCTCACTCAACAGGGGGGAAGAGACCCAGTACTTC
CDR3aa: CASSLNRGEETQYF

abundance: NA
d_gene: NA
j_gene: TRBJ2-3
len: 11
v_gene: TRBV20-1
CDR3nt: TGCAGTGCTCGCGAGGACGGTACGCAGTATTTT
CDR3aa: CSAREDGTQYF

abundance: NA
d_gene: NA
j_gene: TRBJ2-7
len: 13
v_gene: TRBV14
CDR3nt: TGTGCCAGCAGCCAGAATCACGACAGCCATCAGTACTTC
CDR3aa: CASSQNHDSHQYF

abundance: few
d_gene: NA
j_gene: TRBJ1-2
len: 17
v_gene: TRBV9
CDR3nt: TGTGCCAGCAGCGGGGGGGGCAGGGATCTGGCTAACTATGGCTACACCTTC
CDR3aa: CASSGGGRDLANYGYTF

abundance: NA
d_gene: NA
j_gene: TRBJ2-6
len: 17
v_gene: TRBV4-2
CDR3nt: TGTGCCAGCAGCCAAGACAGGGTGGGTCGGGGGGCCAACGTCCTGACTTTC
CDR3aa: CASSQDRVGRGANVLTF

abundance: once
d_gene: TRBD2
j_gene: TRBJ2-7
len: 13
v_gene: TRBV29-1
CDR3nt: TGCAGCGTTGTCACTAGCGGCGCGTACGAGCAGTACTTC
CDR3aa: CSVVTSGAYEQYF

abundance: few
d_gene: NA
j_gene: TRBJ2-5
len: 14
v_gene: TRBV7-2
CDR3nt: TGTGCCAGCAGCTTAGAACTTAGAGGGGAGACCCAGTACTTC
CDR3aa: CASSLELRGETQYF

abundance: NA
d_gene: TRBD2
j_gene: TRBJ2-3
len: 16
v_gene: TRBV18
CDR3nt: TGTGCCAGCTCACCACTAGCGGGTATCAGCACAGATACGCAGTATTTT
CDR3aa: CASSPLAGISTDTQYF

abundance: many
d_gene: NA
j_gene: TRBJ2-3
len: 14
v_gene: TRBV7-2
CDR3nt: TGTGCCAGCAGCTTAGAACTCAACACAGATACGCAGTATTTT
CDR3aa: CASSLELNTDTQYF

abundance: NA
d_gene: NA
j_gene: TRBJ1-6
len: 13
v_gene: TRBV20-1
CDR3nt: TGCAGTGCTAGACGACAGGAGACGAAACCCCTCCACTTT
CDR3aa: CSARRQETKPLHF

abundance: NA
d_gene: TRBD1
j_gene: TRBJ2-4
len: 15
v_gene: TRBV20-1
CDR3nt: TGCAGTGTTACCCCAACGACAGGGAAAGGAAACATTCAGTACTTC
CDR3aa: CSVTPTTGKGNIQYF

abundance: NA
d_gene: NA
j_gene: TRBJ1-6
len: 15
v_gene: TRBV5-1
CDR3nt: TGCGCCAGCAGCTTGGAACTCGCTACTAATTCACCCCTCCACTTT
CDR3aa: CASSLELATNSPLHF

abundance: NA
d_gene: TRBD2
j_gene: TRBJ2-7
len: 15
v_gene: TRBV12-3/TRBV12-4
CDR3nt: TGTGCCAGCAGTCAGGCAGCGGGGGGGGACAATGAGCAGTACTTC
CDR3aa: CASSQAAGGDNEQYF

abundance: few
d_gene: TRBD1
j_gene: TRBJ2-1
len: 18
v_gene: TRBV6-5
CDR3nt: TGTGCCAGCAGTTACCGAACAATTTTCGAAAACAGGGGGAATGAGCAGTTCTTC
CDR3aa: CASSYRTIFENRGNEQFF

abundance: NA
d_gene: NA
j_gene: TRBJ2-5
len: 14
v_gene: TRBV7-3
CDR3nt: TGTGCCAGCAGCTTAATTGGGGCAGAAGAGACCCAGTACTTC
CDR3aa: CASSLIGAEETQYF

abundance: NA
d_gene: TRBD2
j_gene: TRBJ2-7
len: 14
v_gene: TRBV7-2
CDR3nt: TGTGCCAGCAGCTCCGGGACTAGCGGGACCGGGCAGTACTTC
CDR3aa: CASSSGTSGTGQYF

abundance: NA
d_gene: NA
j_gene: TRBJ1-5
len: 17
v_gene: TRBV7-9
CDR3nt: TGTGCCAGCAGCTTAGGGAGGTCAGGGGTTAGCAATCAGCCCCAGCATTTT
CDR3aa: CASSLGRSGVSNQPQHF

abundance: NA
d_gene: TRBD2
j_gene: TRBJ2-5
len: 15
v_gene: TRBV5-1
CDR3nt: TGCGCCAGCAGCTTGGTTGCGGGGGGCGTAGAGACCCAGTACTTC
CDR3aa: CASSLVAGGVETQYF

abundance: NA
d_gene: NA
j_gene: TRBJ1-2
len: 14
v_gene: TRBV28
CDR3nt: TGTGCCAGCAGTTTGAGGCGGACTAACTATGGCTACACCTTC
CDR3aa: CASSLRRTNYGYTF

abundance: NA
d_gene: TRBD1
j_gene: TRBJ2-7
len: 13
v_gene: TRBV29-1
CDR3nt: TGCAGCGTTGGGGGGACAGGGGGGCGCGAGCAGTACTTC
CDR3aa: CSVGGTGGREQYF

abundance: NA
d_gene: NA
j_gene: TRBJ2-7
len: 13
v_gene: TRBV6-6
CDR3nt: TGTGCCAGCAGTTACTCCCGGACAGACGAGCAGTACTTC
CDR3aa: CASSYSRTDEQYF

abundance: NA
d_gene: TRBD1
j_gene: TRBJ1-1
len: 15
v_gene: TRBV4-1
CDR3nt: TGCGCCAGCAGCCAGGGACAGGGTTTGAGCACTGAAGCTTTCTTT
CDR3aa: CASSQGQGLSTEAFF

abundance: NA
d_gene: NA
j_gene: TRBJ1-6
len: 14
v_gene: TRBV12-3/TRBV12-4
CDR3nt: TGTGCCAGCAGTCGACAGGTCTATAATTCACCCCTCCACTTT
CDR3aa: CASSRQVYNSPLHF

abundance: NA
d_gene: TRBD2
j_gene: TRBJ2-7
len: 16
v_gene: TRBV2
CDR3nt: TGTGCCAGCAGTGCACGCGGGGGGCATTCATCCTACGAGCAGTACTTC
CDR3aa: CASSARGGHSSYEQYF

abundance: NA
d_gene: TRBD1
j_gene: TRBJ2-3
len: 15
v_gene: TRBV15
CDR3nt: TGTGCCACCAGCGGAATCTACAGGGGGGCAGATACGCAGTATTTT
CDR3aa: CATSGIYRGADTQYF

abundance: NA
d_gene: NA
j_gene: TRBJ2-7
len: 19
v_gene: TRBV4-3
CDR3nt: TGCGCCAGCAGTCTCGAGGCTTTCCTACTTTTACTAAACACCTACGAGCAGTACTTC
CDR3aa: CASSLEAFLLLLNTYEQYF

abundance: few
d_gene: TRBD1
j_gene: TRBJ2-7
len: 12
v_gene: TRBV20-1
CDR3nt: TGCAGTGCCGGGACAGGGGCTAACGAGCAGTACTTC
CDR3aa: CSAGTGANEQYF

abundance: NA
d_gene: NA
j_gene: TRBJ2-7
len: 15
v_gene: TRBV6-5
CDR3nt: TGTGCCAGCAGTTACCTTAGAGGGGGATCCTACGAGCAGTACTTC
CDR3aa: CASSYLRGGSYEQYF

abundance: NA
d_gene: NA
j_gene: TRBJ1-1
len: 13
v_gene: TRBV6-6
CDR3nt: TGTGCCAGCACCATCGTCGGGAACACTGAAGCTTTCTTT
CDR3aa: CASTIVGNTEAFF

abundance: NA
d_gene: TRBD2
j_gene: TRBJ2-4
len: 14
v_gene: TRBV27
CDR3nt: TGTGCCAGCAGTCGGGGGGACGACAAAAACATTCAGTACTTC
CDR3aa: CASSRGDDKNIQYF

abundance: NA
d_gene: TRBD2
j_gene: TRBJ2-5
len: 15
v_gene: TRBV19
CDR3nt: TGTGCCAGTAGTATAGGACTAGCTCCTCCAGAGACCCAGTACTTC
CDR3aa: CASSIGLAPPETQYF

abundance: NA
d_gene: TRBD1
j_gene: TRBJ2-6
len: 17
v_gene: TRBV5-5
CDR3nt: TGTGCCAGCAGCTTTAGAGACAGGGGGACTGGGGCCAACGTCCTGACTTTC
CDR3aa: CASSFRDRGTGANVLTF

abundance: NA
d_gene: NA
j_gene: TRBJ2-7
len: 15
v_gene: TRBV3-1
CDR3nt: TGTGCCAGCAGCCAGCAGGCCACTAGCTCCTACGAGCAGTACTTC
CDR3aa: CASSQQATSSYEQYF

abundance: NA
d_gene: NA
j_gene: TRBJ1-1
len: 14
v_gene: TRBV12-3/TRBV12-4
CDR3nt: TGTGCCAGCAGCTCCCAGATTACTAACACTGAAGCTTTCTTT
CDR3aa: CASSSQITNTEAFF

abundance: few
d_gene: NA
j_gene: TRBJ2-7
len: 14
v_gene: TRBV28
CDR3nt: TGTGCCAGCAGTGCTGTGGACACAGCCTACGAGCAGTACTTC
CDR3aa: CASSAVDTAYEQYF

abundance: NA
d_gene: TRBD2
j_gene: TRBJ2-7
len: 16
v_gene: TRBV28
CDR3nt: TGTGCCAGCACTGGACTAGCGGTCCGGAGAGGCTACGAGCAGTACTTC
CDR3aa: CASTGLAVRRGYEQYF

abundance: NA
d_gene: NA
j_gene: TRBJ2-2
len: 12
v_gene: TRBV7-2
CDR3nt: TGTGCCAGCAGCTTTTCCAGGGACTCAAAGTTTTTT
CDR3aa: CASSFSRDSKFF

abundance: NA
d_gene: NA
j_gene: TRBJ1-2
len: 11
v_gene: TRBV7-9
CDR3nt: TGTGCCAGCAGCCCATGGCTCGACTACACCTTC
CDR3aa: CASSPWLDYTF

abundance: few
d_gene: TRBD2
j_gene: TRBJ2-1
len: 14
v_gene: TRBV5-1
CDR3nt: TGCGCCAGCAGCTCTGGACTAGCGGCCAATGAGCAGTTCTTC
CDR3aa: CASSSGLAANEQFF

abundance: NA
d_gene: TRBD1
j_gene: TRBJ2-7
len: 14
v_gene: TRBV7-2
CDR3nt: TGTGCCAACAGCCCGGGACAGGGGGTCCACGAGCAGTACTTC
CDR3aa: CANSPGQGVHEQYF

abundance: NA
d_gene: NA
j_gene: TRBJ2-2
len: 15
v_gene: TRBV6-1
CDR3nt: TGTGCCAGCAGTGAAGGCAGGTCGTTCACCGGGGAGCTGTTTTTT
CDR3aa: CASSEGRSFTGELFF

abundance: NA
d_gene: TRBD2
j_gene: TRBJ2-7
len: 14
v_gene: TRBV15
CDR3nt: TGTGCCACCAGTAGTAGCGGGGGAACGTACGAGCAGTACTTC
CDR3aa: CATSSSGGTYEQYF

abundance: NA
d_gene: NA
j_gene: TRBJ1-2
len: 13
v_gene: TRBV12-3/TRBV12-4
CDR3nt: TGTGCCAGCAGCTCCGTCGGAAATAATGGCTACACCTTC
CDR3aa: CASSSVGNNGYTF

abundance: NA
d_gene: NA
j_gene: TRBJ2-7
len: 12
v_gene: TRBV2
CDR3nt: TGTGCCAGCAGTGAAAACGGTTACGAGCAGTACTTC
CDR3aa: CASSENGYEQYF

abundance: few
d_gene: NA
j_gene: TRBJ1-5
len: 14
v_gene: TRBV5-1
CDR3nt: TGCGCCAGCAGCTTGGGGCAGGGGTTGGAGCCCCAGCATTTT
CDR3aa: CASSLGQGLEPQHF

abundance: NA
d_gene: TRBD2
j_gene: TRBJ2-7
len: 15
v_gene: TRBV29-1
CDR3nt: TGCAGCGTTGAATTGGGTAGCGGGGGGGCTAACGAGCAGTACTTC
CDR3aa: CSVELGSGGANEQYF

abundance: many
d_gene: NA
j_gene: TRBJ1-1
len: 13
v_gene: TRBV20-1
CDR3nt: TGCAGTGCTAGAGCCGGGGGGGACACTGAAGCTTTCTTT
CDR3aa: CSARAGGDTEAFF

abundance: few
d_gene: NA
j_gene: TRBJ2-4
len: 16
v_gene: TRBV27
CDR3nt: TGTGCCAGCAGTTTATTTGTAGACGTGGCCAAAAACATTCAGTACTTC
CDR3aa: CASSLFVDVAKNIQYF

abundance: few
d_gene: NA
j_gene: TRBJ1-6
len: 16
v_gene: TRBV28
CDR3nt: TGTGCCAGCAGCCCCCCTAAGGGGGGAGGTAATTCACCCCTCCACTTT
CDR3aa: CASSPPKGGGNSPLHF

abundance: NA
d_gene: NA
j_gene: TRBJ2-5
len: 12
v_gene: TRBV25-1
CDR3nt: TGTGCCAGCGGGGCAGGGTGGCATGAGCAGTACTTC
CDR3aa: CASGAGWHEQYF

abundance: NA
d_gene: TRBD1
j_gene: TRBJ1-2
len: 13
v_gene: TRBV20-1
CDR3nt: TGCAGTGCCCCGACAGGGGGTGCGTATGGCTACACCTTC
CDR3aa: CSAPTGGAYGYTF

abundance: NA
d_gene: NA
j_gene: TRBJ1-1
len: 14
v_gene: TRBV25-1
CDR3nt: TGTGCCAGCAGCCCGAGCGGGGGAGGATCTGAAGCTTTCTTT
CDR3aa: CASSPSGGGSEAFF

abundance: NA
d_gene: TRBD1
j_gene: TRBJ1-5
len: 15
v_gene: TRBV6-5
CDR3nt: TGTGCCAGCGCCACAGGGGGTTTCGGCAATCAGCCCCAGCATTTT
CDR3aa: CASATGGFGNQPQHF